Shown below are 28 T cell receptor beta chains from a single sample sequenced in a study of cytotoxic CD8 clonotypes in ibrutinib-treated CLL. Using immunoSEQ multiplex PCR, the repertoire was profiled, and TCRdb retains in-frame clones only, with some absent. The table includes approximately 97,000 clones, 77% detected once. The sequencing here drew on PBMCs, taken after 24 months of ibrutinib treatment. The receptor source for this set is a human donor with chronic lymphocytic leukemia.

The chain employs TRBV5-1 and TRBJ1-5, with D hard to call. V was shortened by 0 bases and J by 0 bases, with 7 bases between the two germline ends. Germline CDR1 reads SGHRS; CDR2 reads YFSETQ. CDR3 size: 15 residues. CDR3 sequence (DNA): TGCGCCAGCAGCTTGGACCCAGGTAGCAATCAGCCCCAGCATTTT. Its protein is CASSLDPGSNQPQHF.

V is TRBV6-1 and J is TRBJ1-1; 8 bases fit TRBD1. Germline lookup yields CDR1 MNHNS and CDR2 SASEGT. The CDR3 sequence is 15 residues long. V lost 6 bases, J lost 5 bases, and 11 bases stayed unmatched. CDR3 residues: CASRGLGRGQTEAFF. The DNA of the CDR3 is TGTGCCAGCAGAGGGTTGGGCAGGGGGCAAACTGAAGCTTTCTTT.

V and J are TRBV25-1 and TRBJ2-7; TRBD1 aligns across 9 bases. The V gene's germline CDR1 is MGHDK and CDR2 SYGVNS. There are 15 residues in the CDR3. With V trimmed by 3 bases and J by 4 bases, 7 bases remained unmatched. The CDR3 coding sequence is TGTGCCAGCAGTGATGCCAACAGGGGGCGGTACGAGCAGTACTTC. It translates to CASSDANRGRYEQYF.

The V and J genes are TRBV27 and TRBJ2-1, with 7 bases identical to TRBD1. Germline V gene lookup returns CDR1 MNHEY and CDR2 SMNVEV (reference sequence). V lost 6 bases to trimming and J lost 7 bases; unmatched junction nucleotides: 3. This CDR3 has 12 residues. The CDR3 DNA sequence: TGTGCCAGCAGAGTACAGGGGAATGAGCAGTTCTTC. It yields the protein CASRVQGNEQFF.

This chain uses TRBV5-5 with TRBJ1-2, with D possibly being TRBD1 (5 bases). The V gene's germline CDR1 is SGHKS and CDR2 YYEKEE (reference sequence). Trimming cost V 2 bases and J 1 base, with 12 bases left between them. CDR3 size: 15 residues. The CDR3 sequence: CASSFGRGDNYGYTF. CDR3 sequence (DNA): TGTGCCAGCAGCTTCGGTAGAGGGGATAACTATGGCTACACCTTC.

The gene calls are TRBV5-1 and TRBJ2-7, with D tentatively TRBD1 or TRBD2 (5 bases each). V was pared by 4 bases and J by 0 bases, with 14 bases between. CDR1 and CDR2 from the germline V gene are SGHRS and YFSETQ. There are 15 residues in the CDR3. CDR3 residues: CASSLRDGSSYEQYF. The CDR3 DNA sequence: TGCGCCAGCAGCCTCCGGGACGGAAGCTCCTACGAGCAGTACTTC.

Here the CDR3 reads CASSAGTSGGQSTQYF. DNA for the CDR3: TGTGCCAGCAGTGCCGGGACTAGCGGGGGGCAATCTACGCAGTATTTT. J is TRBJ2-3 and V is TRBV6-1, with TRBD2 matching over 15 bases. V lost 4 bases, J lost 8 bases, and 7 bases stayed unmatched. Per germline, CDR1 MNHNS and CDR2 SASEGT. The CDR3 extends over 16 amino acids.

The rearrangement joins TRBV6-5 to TRBJ2-3; 8 bases map to TRBD1. Trimming cost V 6 bases and J 4 bases; bases outside gene matches: 9. The CDR3 length is 15 residues. Germline CDR1 reads MNHEY; CDR2 reads SVGAGI. The CDR3 nucleotides read TGTGCCAGCAGGTCGCCTTCGACAGGGGCAGATACGCAGTATTTT. Encoded protein: CASRSPSTGADTQYF.

This clone was seen only a few times. The CDR3 DNA sequence: TGTGCCAGTAGCACTCTCCTGCGGCGTGAAAAACTGTTTTTT. It specifies CASSTLLRREKLFF. The V and J genes are TRBV19 and TRBJ1-4; the D is unclear. V was shortened by 6 bases and J by 7 bases, with 15 bases between the two germline ends. The CDR3 consists of 14 residues. CDR1 is LNHDA, CDR2 SQIVND, per germline (reference sequence).

The chain links TRBV7-2 to TRBJ2-3; D gene unclear. The V end was cut by 7 bases, the J end by 0 bases, with 8 bases between. Per germline, CDR1 SGHTA and CDR2 FQGNSA. The CDR3 consists of 13 residues. In DNA form, the CDR3 reads TGTGCCAGCATCCAAGATAGCACAGATACGCAGTATTTT. Translating gives CASIQDSTDTQYF.

This chain connects TRBV2 to TRBJ2-7; the match to TRBD1 covers 7 bases. Germline trimming cut 1 base from V and 4 bases from J; bases unmatched to any gene: 7. Germline lookup yields CDR1 SNHLY and CDR2 FYNNEI. The CDR3 contains 15 residues. CDR3 DNA sequence: TGTGCCAGCAGTGAAGGGCCAGTGGGACAGTACGAGCAGTACTTC. Protein: CASSEGPVGQYEQYF.

The sample holds one count of this clone. The chain couples TRBV4-3 to TRBJ1-1; 7 nucleotides line up with TRBD1. Looked up from germline, CDR1 is LGHNA and CDR2 is YSLEER. J lost 1 base, V lost 2 bases, and 4 bases had no gene match. There are 15 residues in the CDR3. CDR3 amino acids: CASSQTQGGNTEAFF. DNA for the CDR3: TGCGCCAGCAGCCAAACCCAGGGGGGGAACACTGAAGCTTTCTTT.

For the CDR3, the DNA is TGTGCCAGCAAGGAAGCGGGACACACAGATACGCAGTATTTT. Translated: CASKEAGHTDTQYF. This rearrangement joins TRBV27 to TRBJ2-3; D perhaps matches TRBD2 (7 bases). This CDR3 has 14 amino acids. Deletions cut 7 bases from V and 2 bases from J, with 13 bases between. The V gene's germline CDR1 is MNHEY and CDR2 SMNVEV (reference sequence).

This clone was observed a few times. CDR3 coding DNA: TGTGCCAGCTCACCGGAGACAGGGGGCAATCAGCCCCAGCATTTT. As protein: CASSPETGGNQPQHF. The genes are TRBV18 and TRBJ1-5, with TRBD1 matching 8 bases. The junction had 3 bases not matched to a gene; V was cut back by 3 bases and J by 2 bases. CDR3 length equals 15 residues. Germline CDR1 and CDR2: KGHSH and LQKENI. The full variable domain, with the rest looked up from reference TRBV18 and TRBJ1-5, is NAGVMQNPRHLVRRRGQEARLRCSPMKGHSHVYWYRQLPEEGLKFMVYLQKENIIDESGMPKERFSAEFPKEGPSILRIQQVVRGDSAAYFCASSPETGGNQPQHFGDGTRLSIL.

The CDR3: CSVAPQRAYNEQFF. The CDR3 DNA reads as TGCAGCGTGGCCCCCCAGCGGGCTTACAATGAGCAGTTCTTC. This rearrangement joins TRBV29-1 to TRBJ2-1; perhaps TRBD2 as D (6 bases). Germline V lookup: CDR1 SQVTM, CDR2 ANQGSEA. CDR3 length equals 14 residues. The ends were cut back, 6 bases at V and 4 bases at J, with 16 bases in the middle.

In its sample, this clone was seen once. V usage is TRBV7-2 and J usage is TRBJ2-7, with D perhaps being TRBD1 or TRBD2 (5 bases each). Trimming left V 6 bases short and J 5 bases short, with 17 bases between. From germline, CDR1 is SGHTA and CDR2 FQGNSA. This CDR3 is 14 amino acids long. CDR3 protein: CASSPTQGRNEQYF. The DNA for the CDR3 is TGTGCCAGCAGTCCGACGCAGGGACGAAACGAGCAGTACTTC.

This sequence joins TRBV10-1 and TRBJ2-1, with 15 bases identical to TRBD2. J was trimmed by 9 bases and V by 4 bases; bases with no gene match: 4. CDR1 and CDR2 from the germline V gene are WNHNN and SYGVQD (reference sequence). This CDR3 has 15 amino acids. The CDR3: CASSGTSGRAGEQFF. The CDR3 region has the DNA TGCGCCAGCAGTGGGACTAGCGGGAGGGCTGGTGAGCAGTTCTTC.

This clone was seen once. J is TRBJ2-7 and V is TRBV29-1, with 8 positions matching TRBD1. Germline CDR1 is SQVTM and CDR2 is ANQGSEA. The junction had 4 bases not matched to a gene; V was cut back by 3 bases and J by 3 bases. The CDR3 extends over 13 amino acids. DNA for the CDR3: TGCAGCGTTGATGGGACAGGCTACTACGAGCAGTACTTC. Amino acids: CSVDGTGYYEQYF.

The rearrangement uses TRBV5-1 and TRBJ1-3; D remains ambiguous. From germline, CDR1 is SGHRS and CDR2 YFSETQ. V was trimmed by 7 bases and J by 0 bases, leaving 11 bases between them. The CDR3 contains 14 residues. This chain's CDR3 is CASRTEYSGNTIYF. As DNA, the CDR3 is TGCGCCAGCCGGACGGAATACTCTGGAAACACCATATATTTT.

A single count supports this clone. The same CDR3 is also encoded by other DNA sequences in this sample. Written as DNA, the CDR3 is TGTGCCAGCAGCGTCAGGGGAGATACGCAGTATTTT. It yields the protein CASSVRGDTQYF. This chain joins TRBV9 and TRBJ2-3; tentative D call: TRBD1 (6 bases). The CDR3 length is 12 residues. V was clipped by 2 bases and J by 5 bases, with 6 bases between them. From germline, CDR1 is SGDLS and CDR2 YYNGEE.

The genes are TRBV11-2 and TRBJ2-7; TRBD2 aligns across 9 bases. V gave up 3 bases and J gave up 3 bases; unmatched junction bases: 12. CDR1 and CDR2 from the germline V gene are SGHAT and FQNNGV. The CDR3 has 17 amino acids. The CDR3 DNA sequence: TGTGCCAGCAGCTTGGTAGTAGCGGGAGATTATTACTACGAGCAGTACTTC. Translating it yields CASSLVVAGDYYYEQYF.

The chain recombines TRBV7-9 with TRBJ2-7; D is unresolved. The CDR3 length is 12 residues. From germline, CDR1 is SEHNR and CDR2 FQNEAQ (reference sequence). V lost 1 base and J lost 4, with 5 bases in between. CDR3: CASSLVSYEQYF. The DNA of the CDR3 is TGTGCCAGCAGCTTAGTGTCTTACGAGCAGTACTTC. The full variable domain, in which reference TRBV7-9 and TRBJ2-7 provide the parts outside the CDR3, is DTGVSQNPRHKITKRGQNVTFRCDPISEHNRLYWYRQTLGQGPEFLTYFQNEAQLEKSRLLSDRFSAERPKGSFSTLEIQRTEQGDSAMYLCASSLVSYEQYFGPGTRLTVT.

DNA for the CDR3: TGTGCCAGCAGCGTCTACAGGGTAGCTAATGAAAAACTGTTTTTT. Protein product: CASSVYRVANEKLFF. The V and J genes are TRBV7-3 and TRBJ1-4; possible D gene TRBD1, 6 bases. The CDR3 runs to 15 residues. The germline gives CDR1 SGHTA, CDR2 FQGTGA. With 5 bases removed from V and 3 bases from J, the gap between germline ends came to 13 bases.

V gene TRBV5-6 combines with J gene TRBJ2-7; 8 nucleotides match TRBD1. The CDR3 has 15 residues. V shed 0 bases and J 1 base; nucleotides not matched to a gene: 3. The germline gives CDR1 SGHDT, CDR2 YYEEEE. The CDR3 DNA reads as TGTGCCAGCAGCTTGGTAGGGACAGGATCCTACGAGCAGTACTTC. This translates into CASSLVGTGSYEQYF.

The CDR3, as DNA: TGTGCCAGCAGCTCTTTATTGGACAATCAGCCCCAGCATTTT. Its protein product is CASSSLLDNQPQHF. This chain connects TRBV7-9 to TRBJ1-5; no clear D. Trimming left V 4 bases short and J 3 bases short, with 10 bases between. Germline lookup yields CDR1 SEHNR and CDR2 FQNEAQ (reference sequence). The CDR3 is 14 amino acids.

This clone has more than one count but fewer than ten. CDR3 protein: CASSLVADASYEQYF. In DNA form, the CDR3 reads TGTGCCAGCAGCTTAGTAGCGGACGCCTCCTACGAGCAGTACTTC. The chain couples TRBV7-2 to TRBJ2-7, with D maybe TRBD2 (6 bases). Germline V lookup: CDR1 SGHTA, CDR2 FQGNSA. The CDR3 runs 15 residues. V was clipped by 1 base and J by 0 bases, with 10 bases between them. The variable domain in full, completed from reference TRBV7-2 and TRBJ2-7, reads GAGVSQSPSNKVTEKGKDVELRCDPISGHTALYWYRQSLGQGLEFLIYFQGNSAPDKSGLPSDRFSAERTGGSVSTLTIQRTQQEDSAVYLCASSLVADASYEQYFGPGTRLTVT.

The chain combines TRBV5-1 with TRBJ2-7; D call uncertain. Germline CDR1 SGHRS, CDR2 YFSETQ. The CDR3 contains 12 residues. V was pared by 0 bases and J by 2 bases, with 3 bases between. CDR3: CASSLGTYEQYF. CDR3 DNA sequence: TGCGCCAGCAGCTTGGGGACCTACGAGCAGTACTTC.

This chain connects TRBV13 to TRBJ2-3, with TRBD1 matching over 9 bases. Germline V CDR1 and CDR2: PRHDT, FYEKMQ (reference sequence). CDR3 length: 16 residues. V shed 4 bases and J 1 base; nucleotides not matched to a gene: 6. DNA for the CDR3: TGTGCCAGCAGCTCGTGGACAGGGGTGGGCACAGATACGCAGTATTTT. Translation gives CASSSWTGVGTDTQYF.